This entry concerns a single T cell receptor (beta chain). The target of this receptor is not known. The sample holds no much larger clone one base away, and base qualities are not on file. Its CDR3 holds 16 amino acids, cysteine through phenylalanine. Just CDR3 DNA is preserved here, 48 bases in frame from base 1. V is clipped by 3 bases and J by 4 bases, and the sequence between their germline boundaries is 17 bases long. CDR1 and CDR2 are read off the germline V gene as SGHDT and YYEEEE. The library was produced with the immunoSEQ multiplex PCR assay. The multiplex PCR relied on a mix of 60 forward primers for TCR Vbeta segments and 13 reverse primers for TCR Jbeta segments. Amplification of the CDR3 region of rearranged TCR beta genes was performed with a multiplex PCR assay on genomic DNA. On the Illumina HiSeq System, the amplified TCR beta libraries were sequenced as 87-base-pair reads. The study's own analysis went as follows. Across the 600 to 700 repertoires, a later analysis counted 75 million to 90 million unique TCR beta chains, some 11 million of which were shared by at least two donors. A nearest-neighbor algorithm error-corrected the raw reads and collapsed the reads into unique sequences, merging closely related sequences to remove PCR and sequencing errors. Alignment of CDR3 sequences to IMGT reference sequences was used to assign V, D and J gene segments. For a sequence to be retained, a match of at least six nucleotides was required to both a V gene segment and a J gene segment. A rearrangement was called productive if the CDR3 had no stop codons and remained in frame with V and J, and every other rearrangement was called non-productive. Following IMGT convention, CDR3 was defined as the stretch from the second conserved V-encoded cysteine up to the conserved J-encoded phenylalanine. The earlier analysis of around 640 of the donors excluded sequences that lacked an unambiguous match to a single V gene segment. In an earlier analysis of a few hundred of the donors, a V segment was called functional when productive rearrangements were above 56.7%, and segregating when the standard deviation between donors exceeded 5%. A statistical classification framework was developed to diagnose cytomegalovirus status using the catalog of TCR beta chain sequences. V and J gene assignment, in a later analysis, came from comparing TCR nucleotide sequences with IMGT/GENE-DB human TR gene sequences. The TCRdist pipeline was used in a later analysis to assign CDR3 sequences and most-parsimonious VDJ recombination scenarios. In a later analysis, every TCR beta chain was defined by the combination of its CDR3 amino acid sequence and its V-gene family, and reads without a unique V-gene family were dropped. In a later analysis, 450 to 600 highly shared, low-generation-probability nucleotide sequences were removed to address suspected cross-contamination and a sequencing artifact. In a later analysis, a clonal expansion index was calculated for each public chain from normalized within-repertoire ranks of inferred template counts. In a later analysis, generation probabilities were computed with a VDJ recombination model fitted to out-of-frame rearrangements, and the resulting probabilities were checked against IGoR. In a later analysis, TCR-TCR, TCR-HLA and TCR-CMV co-occurrence was scored with hypergeometric tests, and a repertoire-size bias correction was applied to TCR pairs. A later analysis estimated false discovery rates by permuting HLA or CMV assignments 20 times. In a later analysis, co-occurring TCRs were grouped using DBSCAN, with TCRdist sequence similarity added in when clustering inside HLA-allele-positive subsets. Repertoires with fewer than 30,000 or more than 120,000 public chains were left out of co-occurrence clustering, as were about 5 repertoires with anomalous nucleotide sharing. TCRdb provides this immuneACCESS table in a form limited to in-frame rearrangements. Some clones are lacking; in checked studies, under half of them reflect an unresolved V gene, and why the rest are absent is not known. V and J calls and clone size are those listed in that table; D and trimming were worked out from the DNA. This sample lists under 200,000 clones; 78% were detected once. In total, the top ten clones hold approximately 14% of the sample.

The source of the sample is a study of cytomegalovirus exposure and HLA in healthy donors (dated by TCRdb to 2017 to 2019). The study in broad terms: According to an earlier analysis of several hundred of the donors, roughly 180 million T cells yielded 90 million to 130 million unique TCR beta sequences and 276 Gb of sequence data. An early release that covered 640 HLA-typed donors contained approximately 290 gigabases of sequencing data and 85 million to 100 million unique TCR sequences. Of the roughly 410 genotyped donors, 70% to 90% were placed in the genetic ancestry cluster associated with self-reported Caucasian donors. The study aimed to test whether signatures of past pathogen exposure could be identified by cataloging public T cell receptors. Using immunosequencing, the study profiled T cell repertoires from 666 subjects and related those repertoires to cytomegalovirus serostatus. In addition to the first cohort of approximately 650 subjects, a separate validation cohort of 120 different subjects was used. The study combined high-throughput TCR immunosequencing, statistical association of individual TCRs with disease status, and machine learning to predict cytomegalovirus infection status. A later analysis re-examined previously published TCR beta repertoires from around 670 donors and added high-resolution HLA genotyping to investigate patterns of TCR occurrence. Rather than drawing on any new phenotypic data, the later analysis identified candidate immune exposures from TCR beta sequences and the way those sequences occurred across donors. In an earlier analysis of roughly 600 of the donors, high-throughput TCR beta sequencing was used to judge whether each TCR beta V gene segment behaved as functional or pseudogenic. Alongside the repertoire data, information on donor age, sex, ethnicity and CMV serostatus was compiled. In a later genetic analysis, genome-wide SNP genotypes for about three fifths of the roughly 670 donors were used, and that subset was treated as a discovery cohort. Every discovery cohort repertoire had been produced on one sequencing platform. Class I and class II HLA loci were covered by the typing at four-digit resolution. The number of donors typed differed by locus, with roughly 620-640 for A, B, C, DRB1 and DQB1, around 520 for DQA1, over 600 for DPA1, and 450 to 480 for DPB1. A handful of DR-DQ haplotypes were handled as single units for association and clustering because linkage in the cohort was strong. On average, roughly 250,000 unique TCR beta nucleotide sequences were sequenced per donor among a few hundred genotyped donors of the cohort, with roughly 20% of those sequences being non-productive.

What the study reported, not specific to this receptor: Some IMGT-functional V segments, including TRBV6-2 and TRBV6-3, could not be told apart with the 87-base-pair reads, so those segments were excluded. In a later genetic analysis, fewer N-insertions in productive TCRs were reported among donors in an Asian-associated ancestry cluster than the 666-donor mean. Linkage disequilibrium might explain the correlated functional status among segregating V segments, but an unknown experimental factor could not be ruled out. In a later analysis, some 18,000 TCR beta sequences were associated with specific HLA alleles at a false discovery rate of 0.05. The authors suggested that the approach could potentially be generalized to other disease states and immunological phenotypes. In a later analysis, TCR association rates were found to vary across HLA loci, with the most associated TCRs seen for DRB1 alleles and the fewest for HLA-C alleles. This cohort had only TCR beta chains sequenced, and the lack of alpha or paired-chain data limited which features could be detected. Because some donors lacked HLA typing at each locus, the association tests relied only on the typed subset. Most TCR sequences were seen in very few donors, while some public TCRs were found in many individuals. In both the original and validation cohorts, the classifier was reported to diagnose cytomegalovirus status with high specificity and sensitivity. CMV serostatus was the only immune exposure information available for the cohort. A further reported finding was that TCR beta sequences accurately predicted the HLA-A and HLA-B alleles for most subjects in the first cohort. The presence/absence analyses assumed that sequencing depth was roughly uniform across donors, and that assumption may not be true. An earlier analysis of some 560 of the donors showed that most TCR beta V segments appeared in productive rearrangements either about 87% or about 30% of the time, which broadly matched IMGT annotations. Several of the top co-occurrence clusters appeared to be linked to parvovirus B19, influenza, CMV and Epstein-Barr virus, according to a later analysis. In a later genetic analysis, a missense DCLRE1C variant was associated with V-gene and J-gene trimming of TCR beta chains, and the association was replicated in an independent cohort. Most CMV-associated TCR beta chains appeared to be HLA-restricted in a later analysis, and the HLA associations seemed to be driven largely by CMV exposure. In a later analysis, HLA-associated TCR beta chains were found to be more clonally expanded and to have lower generation probabilities than equally common non-associated chains. Over 15 rarely observed V segments, including chromosome 9 orphons, were excluded from the earlier analysis of a few hundred of the donors because counts were too low. Assigning TCR associations to individual alleles was difficult when HLA alleles, especially DR and DQ, strongly co-occurred. In vitro tests confirmed that a few of the cytomegalovirus-associated TCR beta chains recognize cytomegalovirus antigens. A cluster of highly shared sequence variants was judged likely to be a technical artifact of the sequencing pipeline. In the study, about 150 TCR beta chains were listed as associated with cytomegalovirus.

The cohort consisted of approximately 690 healthy bone marrow donors. At the time of sampling, every cohort member was nominally healthy, though immune exposures that went unrecorded were likely present. The donor was CMV seropositive and belonged to the group of more than 250 seropositive cohort members. Every donor gave a peripheral blood sample, and the peripheral blood mononuclear cells from that sample were used for TCR beta sequencing. Genomic DNA was extracted from the blood cell samples with the Qiagen DNeasy Blood Extraction Kit. Sequences were obtained from PBMCs. Recombination linked TRBV5-6 to TRBJ1-3; TRBD1 is a possible D gene, resting on 6 matching bases. This receptor was taken from a woman in her 30s in good health and CMV-seropositive. The bases read TGTGCCAGCAGCTCGAACACAGGGTTTAGCGGAAACACCATATATTTT. Its coded protein is CASSSNTGFSGNTIYF. Reference TRBV5-6 and TRBJ1-3 proteins supply the regions before and after the CDR3; the full variable domain is: DAGVTQSPTHLIKTRGQQVTLRCSPKSGHDTVSWYQQALGQGPQFIFQYYEEEERQRGNFPDRFSGHQFPNYSSELNVNALLLGDSALYLCASSSNTGFSGNTIYFGEGSWLTVV.